This entry lists 2 T cell receptor beta chains sequenced from one sample in a study of blood T cell repertoires in COVID-19. The table came from immunoSEQ multiplex PCR; TCRdb's copy has only in-frame clones and leaves some out. The sample contains about 97,000 clones, approximately 90% of which appear only once. Source material: peripheral blood. The receptors were gathered from a man in his fifties or sixties with acute or convalescent COVID-19.

The chain has TRBV3-1 (or the pseudogene TRBV3-2) and TRBJ2-2; maybe TRBD2 (7 bases). The ends were cut back, 1 base at V and 1 base at J, with 13 bases in the middle. The CDR3 is made up of 17 amino acids. CDR1 is LGHDT and CDR2 is YNNKEL in the germline V gene (reference sequence). CDR3 DNA: TGTGCCAGCAGCCAAGGACGGCGGGGGCGGAACACCGGGGAGCTGTTTTTT. This sequence encodes CASSQGRRGRNTGELFF.

This clone was seen once. This chain joins TRBV5-1 and TRBJ2-3, with 7 bases that match TRBD1. J gave up 1 base and V 2 bases, and 1 base lay outside the gene matches. Germline CDR1 and CDR2: SGHRS and YFSETQ. The length of the CDR3 is 14 residues. Here the CDR3 reads CASSLGTGTDTQYF. CDR3 sequence (DNA): TGCGCCAGCAGCTTAGGGACAGGCACAGATACGCAGTATTTT.